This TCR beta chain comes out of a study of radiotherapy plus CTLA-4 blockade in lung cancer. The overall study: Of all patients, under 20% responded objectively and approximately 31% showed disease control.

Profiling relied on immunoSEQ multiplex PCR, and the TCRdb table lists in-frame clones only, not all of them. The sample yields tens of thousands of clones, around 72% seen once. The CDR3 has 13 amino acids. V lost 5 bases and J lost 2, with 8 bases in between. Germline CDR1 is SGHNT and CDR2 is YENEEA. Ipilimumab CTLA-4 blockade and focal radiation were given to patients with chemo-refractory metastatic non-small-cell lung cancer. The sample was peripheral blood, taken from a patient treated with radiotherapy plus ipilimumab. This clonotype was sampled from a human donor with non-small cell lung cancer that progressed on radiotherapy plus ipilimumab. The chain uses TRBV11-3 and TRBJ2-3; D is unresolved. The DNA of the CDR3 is TGTGCCAGCAGCCCCCTCAACACAGATACGCAGTATTTT. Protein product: CASSPLNTDTQYF.